A single TCR beta chain is shown here with its context. The antigen remains unidentified. Trimming took 3 bases from V and 8 from J; bases not matched to a gene: 14. Germline CDR1 SNHLY, CDR2 FYNNEI. This CDR3 comprises 17 residues. TCRdb analysed the RT-PCR reads with MiXCR anew, one entry per CDR3 protein. The sample carries about 540,000 distinct CDR3 sequences, under 25% recorded once. This sample was included in a study of response to subunit inactivated influenza vaccine. Study-wide findings and caveats: Researchers suggested that each seasonal influenza vaccination recruits few new T cells.

This sample also belongs to another study, concerning T cells expressing NK-cell markers. That paper states: A 5'RACE template switching approach incorporating UMIs was used to make TCR beta cDNA. The TCR beta repertoires were obtained from sorted CD3+CD56+NKG2C+, CD3+CD56+NKG2C- and CD3+CD56-NKG2C+ T cells. Several experiments employed an anti-gamma-delta TCR antibody to confine sorting to alpha-beta TCR T cells. The contribution of dominant NKG2C+ clonotypes to CD8+ T cells in roughly six donors was roughly 1.0-7.5%.

The clonotype originates from a man aged 50-59 years who received an inactivated influenza vaccine. The material sequenced was CD4+ T cells sorted from PBMCs, taken 11 to 12 days after vaccination. The V call is TRBV2, the J call TRBJ2-4; TRBD1 matches 9 bases. CDR3 bases: TGTGCCAGCAGTGAGAGTTCCTGGACAGGGGTTTGGGACATTCAGTACTTC. Translation gives CASSESSWTGVWDIQYF.